A single sample is the source of the 10 T cell receptor beta chains below, sequenced in a study of control samples from healthy donors and cancer patients (dated by TCRdb to 2018 to 2020). Library method: the immunoSEQ multiplex PCR assay. The table was pulled from immuneACCESS by TCRdb, which kept in-frame rearrangements only. Such tables lose some clones; where checked, under half of the loss comes from unresolved V genes, and the rest has no known cause. In all, the sample holds roughly 100,000 clones, and about 80% of those were seen once. Over 10% of the sample comes from the top ten. Sequencing input: blood. The receptor set was obtained from a woman in her fifties or sixties in good health.

The chain recombines TRBV29-1 with TRBJ2-3; 12 bases match TRBD2. CDR3 length equals 15 residues. With 6 bases clipped from V and 0 bases from J, the junction kept 4 bases outside the gene matches. The V gene's germline CDR1 is SQVTM and CDR2 ANQGSEA. Here the CDR3 DNA reads TGCAGCGTCCTCGGACTAGCGGGAAGCACAGATACGCAGTATTTT. Translation gives CSVLGLAGSTDTQYF.

DNA for the CDR3: TGTGCCAGCAGTTCTCCTCTAGGGGAAAAACTGTTTTTT. Translated: CASSSPLGEKLFF. The chain joins TRBV28 to TRBJ1-4; D gene ambiguous. V was cut by 4 bases and J by 8 bases, with 11 bases left in between. This CDR3 spans 13 amino acids. Per the germline V gene, CDR1 is MDHEN and CDR2 is SYDVKM.

The rearrangement joins TRBV27 to TRBJ2-3; D not resolved. The ends were cut back, 5 bases at V and 0 bases at J, with 15 bases in the middle. Per the germline V gene, CDR1 is MNHEY and CDR2 is SMNVEV (reference sequence). The CDR3 has 16 residues. For the CDR3, the DNA is TGTGCCAGCAGTAAATCGCGAATCCCTAGCACAGATACGCAGTATTTT. Amino acids: CASSKSRIPSTDTQYF.

J is TRBJ2-5 and V is TRBV15; 7 bases agree with TRBD1. This CDR3 has 15 amino acids. J lost 4 bases, V lost 3 bases, and 8 bases had no gene match. Per germline, CDR1 LNHNV and CDR2 YYDKDF (reference sequence). CDR3 sequence reads: CATSSGQGDGETQYF. The CDR3 DNA follows: TGTGCCACCAGCAGTGGGCAGGGGGATGGAGAGACCCAGTACTTC.

This sequence joins TRBV11-2 and TRBJ2-7; no reliable D call. Germline V gene data show CDR1 as SGHAT and CDR2 as FQNNGV. V lost 7 bases, J lost 3 bases, and 10 bases lay in between. This CDR3 is 12 amino acids long. CDR3 amino acids: CASNVRLYEQYF. In nucleotides, the CDR3 is TGTGCCAGCAACGTACGGCTCTACGAGCAGTACTTC.

The chain combines TRBV7-3 with TRBJ2-5; D is unclear. Germline V gene lookup returns CDR1 SGHTA and CDR2 FQGTGA. The CDR3 sequence is 14 residues long. Trimming took 2 bases from V and 0 from J, leaving 7 bases between them. CDR3 coding DNA: TGTGCCAGCAGCTTATACCCGGACCAAGAGACCCAGTACTTC. Translating gives CASSLYPDQETQYF.

This clone was recorded many times. The chain carries TRBV7-9 and TRBJ1-6; a weak D match, TRBD1 (6 bases). The V gene's germline CDR1 is SEHNR and CDR2 FQNEAQ (reference sequence). This CDR3 has 12 residues. Between the trimmed V and J ends, which lost 5 bases and 10 bases, there was a span of 9 bases. CDR3: CASSHRESPLHF. In nucleotides, the CDR3 is TGTGCCAGCAGCCACAGGGAGTCACCCCTCCACTTT.

CDR3 loop: CASRPEWGDNEQFF. The CDR3, as DNA: TGTGCCAGCAGGCCCGAGTGGGGGGACAATGAGCAGTTCTTC. The chain is built from TRBV6-5 and TRBJ2-1; perhaps TRBD2 as D (6 bases). V was shortened by 6 bases and J by 5 bases, with 14 bases between the two germline ends. The CDR3 is 14 amino acids. Germline CDR1 is MNHEY and CDR2 is SVGAGI.

The J gene is TRBJ1-1, the V gene TRBV29-1; D not resolved. The germline CDR1 and CDR2 sequences are SQVTM and ANQGSEA. The CDR3 is 11 residues long. The V gene lost 4 bases and the J gene lost 3 bases, with 6 bases spanning the gap. CDR3 nucleotides: TGCAGCGTTGTAGGCTACACTGAAGCTTTCTTT. Amino acids: CSVVGYTEAFF.

This rearrangement joins TRBV29-1 to TRBJ2-5; D gene unclear. Per the germline V gene, CDR1 is SQVTM and CDR2 is ANQGSEA. There are 12 residues in the CDR3. V gave up 5 bases and J gave up 5 bases, with 12 bases separating them. CDR3 coding DNA: TGCAGCGTTTCTTCAGAGTCGGAGACCCAGTACTTC. Its protein is CSVSSESETQYF.